This TCR beta chain was recorded in a study of T cell responses to AZD1222 COVID-19 vaccine. Concerning this clone: Its antigen remains unknown.

The protocol was immunoSEQ multiplex PCR, while the TCRdb copy is restricted to in-frame clones and leaves out a portion. The sample has roughly 150,000 clones; about 90% are singletons. Study-wide points: Nearly half of the spike-specific TCRs reportedly recognize variant regions that carry no mutations. Females outnumbered males among donors, who were mostly white British; clonal diversity was possibly underestimated. Recipients of two AZD1222 doses showed rising Spike-specific TCR breadth and depth.

The TCR was taken from an adult who received the AZD1222 COVID-19 vaccine. The input for sequencing was peripheral blood, taken 28 days after the second AZD1222 dose.

CDR3 residues: CATSSGRGSTDTQYF. CDR3 bases: TGTGCCACCAGCAGCGGTCGGGGTAGCACAGATACGCAGTATTTT. The rearrangement links TRBV15 to TRBJ2-3; D perhaps matches TRBD2 (5 bases). Germline CDR1 reads LNHNV; CDR2 reads YYDKDF (reference sequence). V shed 3 bases and J shed 0 bases, with 10 bases lying between them. The CDR3 has 15 residues.